This T cell receptor (beta chain) appears in the sequencing data of a study of blood T cells in healthy people across ages. Study results and limitations: Estimated diversity across one million T cells was deemed an underestimate.

For this clonotype: Its antigen remains unidentified.

Together with a sample-barcoded 5' primer, a J-beta primer mix was included in a second PCR lasting about 7 to 12 cycles. Tags on each cDNA molecule came from a template-switch adaptor with 12 random nucleotides. No fewer than 3 million CDR3-containing paired-end reads came from each sample. TCRdb independently ran MiXCR on the 5' RACE reads; one entry per CDR3 protein. This sample carries over 600,000 distinct CDR3 sequences, approximately 21% of them seen once, and the ten largest clones take 3.5% to 4%. Trimming removed 0 bases at V and 0 bases at J, with 7 bases between. CDR3 length: 15 amino acids. The germline gives CDR1 SGDLS, CDR2 YYNGEE.

The rearrangement joins TRBV9 to TRBJ2-1; D unresolved. This TCR was sampled from a man in his 70s in good health. The sequencing sample was made of blood. The CDR3, as DNA: TGTGCCAGCAGCGTAGACGCTAGCTCCTACAATGAGCAGTTCTTC. Translating it yields CASSVDASSYNEQFF.